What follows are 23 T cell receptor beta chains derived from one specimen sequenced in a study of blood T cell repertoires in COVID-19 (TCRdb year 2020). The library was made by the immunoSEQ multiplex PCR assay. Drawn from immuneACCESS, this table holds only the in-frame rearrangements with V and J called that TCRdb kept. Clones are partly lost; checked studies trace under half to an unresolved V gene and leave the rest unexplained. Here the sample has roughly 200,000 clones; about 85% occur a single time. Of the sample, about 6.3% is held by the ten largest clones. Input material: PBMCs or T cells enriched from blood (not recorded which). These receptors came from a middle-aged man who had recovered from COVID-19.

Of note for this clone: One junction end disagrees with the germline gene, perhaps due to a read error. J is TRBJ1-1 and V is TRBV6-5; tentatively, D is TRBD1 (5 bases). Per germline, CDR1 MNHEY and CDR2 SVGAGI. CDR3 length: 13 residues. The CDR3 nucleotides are TGTGCCAGCAATTACCGGGACTCAACTGAAGCTTTCTTT. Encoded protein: CASNYRDSTEAFF.

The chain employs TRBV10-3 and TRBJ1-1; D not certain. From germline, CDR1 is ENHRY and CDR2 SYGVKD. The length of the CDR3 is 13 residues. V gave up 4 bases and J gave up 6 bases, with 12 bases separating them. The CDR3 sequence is CAISAFGTAEAFF. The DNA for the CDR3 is TGTGCCATCAGTGCCTTCGGTACTGCTGAAGCTTTCTTT.

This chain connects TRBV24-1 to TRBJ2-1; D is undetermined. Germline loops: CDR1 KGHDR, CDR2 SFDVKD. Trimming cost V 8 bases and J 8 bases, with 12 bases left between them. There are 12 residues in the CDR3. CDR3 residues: CATINSPHEQFF. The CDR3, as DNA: TGTGCCACCATAAACTCCCCCCATGAGCAGTTCTTC.

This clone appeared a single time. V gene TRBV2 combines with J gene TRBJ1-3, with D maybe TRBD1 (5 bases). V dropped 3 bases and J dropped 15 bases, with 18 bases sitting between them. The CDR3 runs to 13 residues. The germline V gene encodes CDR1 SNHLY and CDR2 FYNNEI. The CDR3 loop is CASSDHVSSGGYF. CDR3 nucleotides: TGTGCCAGCAGTGATCACGTATCAAGCGGGGGATATTTT.

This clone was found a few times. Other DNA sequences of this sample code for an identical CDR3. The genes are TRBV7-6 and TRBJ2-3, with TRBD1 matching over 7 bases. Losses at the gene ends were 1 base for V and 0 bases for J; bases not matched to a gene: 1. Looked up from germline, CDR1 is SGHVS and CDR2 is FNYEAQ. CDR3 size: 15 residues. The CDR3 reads CASSLVGQSTDTQYF. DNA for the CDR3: TGTGCCAGCAGCTTAGTGGGACAGAGCACAGATACGCAGTATTTT.

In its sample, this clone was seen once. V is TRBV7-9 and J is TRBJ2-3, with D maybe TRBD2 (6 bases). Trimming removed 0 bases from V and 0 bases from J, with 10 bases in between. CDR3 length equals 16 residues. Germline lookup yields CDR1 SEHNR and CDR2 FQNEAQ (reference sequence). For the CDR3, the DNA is TGTGCCAGCAGCTTAGCGGGAGGCGGGAGCACAGATACGCAGTATTTT. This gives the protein CASSLAGGGSTDTQYF.

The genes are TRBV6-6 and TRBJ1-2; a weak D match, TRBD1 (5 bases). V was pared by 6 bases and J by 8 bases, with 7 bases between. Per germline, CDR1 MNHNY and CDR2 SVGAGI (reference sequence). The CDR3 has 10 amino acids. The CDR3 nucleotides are TGTGCCAGCAGCCGACAGGGCTACACCTTC. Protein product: CASSRQGYTF.

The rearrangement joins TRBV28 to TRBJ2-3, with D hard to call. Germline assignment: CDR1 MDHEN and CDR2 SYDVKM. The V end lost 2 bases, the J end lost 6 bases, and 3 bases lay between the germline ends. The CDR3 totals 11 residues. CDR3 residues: CASSLRDTQYF. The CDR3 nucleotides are TGTGCCAGCAGTTTACGGGATACGCAGTATTTT.

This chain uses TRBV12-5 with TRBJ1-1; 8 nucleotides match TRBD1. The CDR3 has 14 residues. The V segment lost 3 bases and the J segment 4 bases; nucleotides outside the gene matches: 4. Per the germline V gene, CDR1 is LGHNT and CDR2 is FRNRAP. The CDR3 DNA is TGTGCTAGTGGTTTCGGCCAGGGGGCCACTGAAGCTTTCTTT. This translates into CASGFGQGATEAFF.

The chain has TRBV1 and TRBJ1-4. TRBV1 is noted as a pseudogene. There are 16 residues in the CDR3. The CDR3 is CTSSQGAGHLNEKLFF. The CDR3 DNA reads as TGCACCAGCAGCCAAGGGGCGGGGCACCTTAATGAAAAACTGTTTTTT.

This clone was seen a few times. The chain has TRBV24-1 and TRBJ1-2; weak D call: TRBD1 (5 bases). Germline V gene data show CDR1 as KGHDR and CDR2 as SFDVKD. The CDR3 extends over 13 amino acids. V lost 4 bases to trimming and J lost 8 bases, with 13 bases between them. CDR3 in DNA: TGTGCCACCAGTGAAAACAGGCCTTGGGGCTACACCTTC. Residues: CATSENRPWGYTF.

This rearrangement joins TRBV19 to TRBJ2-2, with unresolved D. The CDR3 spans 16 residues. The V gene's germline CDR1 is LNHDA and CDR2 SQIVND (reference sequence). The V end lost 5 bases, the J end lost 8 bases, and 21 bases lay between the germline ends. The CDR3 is CASSPLRPYPRGELFF. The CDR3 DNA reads TGTGCCAGTAGTCCATTACGGCCCTATCCTAGGGGGGAGCTGTTTTTT.

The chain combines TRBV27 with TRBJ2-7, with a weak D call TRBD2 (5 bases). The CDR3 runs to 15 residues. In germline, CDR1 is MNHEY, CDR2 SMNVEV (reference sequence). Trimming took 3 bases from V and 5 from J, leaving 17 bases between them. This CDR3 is CASSFKDSGLDEQYF. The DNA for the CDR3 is TGTGCCAGCAGTTTCAAGGACTCGGGTTTGGACGAGCAGTACTTC.

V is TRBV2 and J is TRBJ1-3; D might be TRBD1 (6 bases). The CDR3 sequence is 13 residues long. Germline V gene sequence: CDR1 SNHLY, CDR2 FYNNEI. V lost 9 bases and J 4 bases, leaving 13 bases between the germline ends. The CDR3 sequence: CARTGTPGNTIYF. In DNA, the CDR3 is TGTGCCAGAACCGGGACACCCGGAAACACCATATATTTT.

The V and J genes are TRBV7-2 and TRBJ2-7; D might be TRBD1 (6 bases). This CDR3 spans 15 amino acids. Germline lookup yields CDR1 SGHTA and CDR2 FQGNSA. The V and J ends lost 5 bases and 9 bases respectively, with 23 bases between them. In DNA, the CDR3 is TGTGCCAGCAGCCCGACACTGGGACATACCACCGGGCAGTACTTC. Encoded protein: CASSPTLGHTTGQYF.

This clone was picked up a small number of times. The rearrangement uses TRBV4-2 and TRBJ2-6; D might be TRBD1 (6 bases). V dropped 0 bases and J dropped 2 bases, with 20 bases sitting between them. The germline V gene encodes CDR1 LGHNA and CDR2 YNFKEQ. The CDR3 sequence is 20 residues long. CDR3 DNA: TGTGCCAGCAGCCAAGAGTTTTCCAGGGGCGCAGGGGCTGGGGCCAACGTCCTGACTTTC. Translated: CASSQEFSRGAGAGANVLTF.

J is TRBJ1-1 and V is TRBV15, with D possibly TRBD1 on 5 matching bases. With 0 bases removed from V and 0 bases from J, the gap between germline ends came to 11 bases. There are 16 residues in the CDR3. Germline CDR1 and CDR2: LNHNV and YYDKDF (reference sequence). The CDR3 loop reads CATSRDKTVMNTEAFF. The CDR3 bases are TGTGCCACCAGCAGAGATAAGACAGTCATGAACACTGAAGCTTTCTTT.

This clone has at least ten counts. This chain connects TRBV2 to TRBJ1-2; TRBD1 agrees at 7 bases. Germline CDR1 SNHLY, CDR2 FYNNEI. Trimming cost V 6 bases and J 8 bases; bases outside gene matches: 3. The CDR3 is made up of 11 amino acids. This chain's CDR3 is CASRDRDGYTF. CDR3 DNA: TGTGCCAGCAGAGACAGGGACGGCTACACCTTC.

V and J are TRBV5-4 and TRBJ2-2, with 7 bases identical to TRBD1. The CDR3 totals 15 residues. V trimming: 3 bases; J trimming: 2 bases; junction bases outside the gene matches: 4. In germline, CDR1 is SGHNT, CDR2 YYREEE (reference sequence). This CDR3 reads CASSSGQHNTGELFF. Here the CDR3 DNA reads TGTGCCAGCAGCTCGGGACAGCATAACACCGGGGAGCTGTTTTTT.

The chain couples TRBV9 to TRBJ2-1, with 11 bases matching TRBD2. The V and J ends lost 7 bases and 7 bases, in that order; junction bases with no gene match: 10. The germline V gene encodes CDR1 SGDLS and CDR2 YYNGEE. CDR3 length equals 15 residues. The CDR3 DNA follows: TGTGCCAGCGCTACTATTAGCGGGGGGGTTAATGAGCAGTTCTTC. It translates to CASATISGGVNEQFF. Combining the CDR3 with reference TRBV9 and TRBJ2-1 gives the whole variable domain DSGVTQTPKHLITATGQRVTLRCSPRSGDLSVYWYQQSLDQGLQFLIQYYNGEERAKGNILERFSAQQFPDLHSELNLSSLELGDSALYFCASATISGGVNEQFFGPGTRLTVL.

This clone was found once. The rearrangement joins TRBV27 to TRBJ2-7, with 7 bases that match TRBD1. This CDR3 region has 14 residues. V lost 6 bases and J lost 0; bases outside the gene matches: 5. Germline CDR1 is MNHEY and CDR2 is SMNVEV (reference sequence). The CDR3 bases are TGTGCCAGCAGAAGGACAGGAAGCTCCTACGAGCAGTACTTC. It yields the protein CASRRTGSSYEQYF.

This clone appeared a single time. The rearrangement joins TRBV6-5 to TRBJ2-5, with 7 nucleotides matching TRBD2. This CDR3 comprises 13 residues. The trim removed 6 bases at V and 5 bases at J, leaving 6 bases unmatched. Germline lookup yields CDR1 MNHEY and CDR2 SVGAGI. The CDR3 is CASRTTSRETQYF. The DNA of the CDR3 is TGTGCCAGCAGAACGACTAGCCGGGAGACCCAGTACTTC.

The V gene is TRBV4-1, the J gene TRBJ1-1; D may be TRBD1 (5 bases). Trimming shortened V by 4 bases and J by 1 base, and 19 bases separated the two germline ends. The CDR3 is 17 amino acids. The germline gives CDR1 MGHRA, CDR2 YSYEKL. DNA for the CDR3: TGCGCCAGCAGCCCTTGGGGCCTGGGGAGGGCGAACACTGAAGCTTTCTTT. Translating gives CASSPWGLGRANTEAFF.